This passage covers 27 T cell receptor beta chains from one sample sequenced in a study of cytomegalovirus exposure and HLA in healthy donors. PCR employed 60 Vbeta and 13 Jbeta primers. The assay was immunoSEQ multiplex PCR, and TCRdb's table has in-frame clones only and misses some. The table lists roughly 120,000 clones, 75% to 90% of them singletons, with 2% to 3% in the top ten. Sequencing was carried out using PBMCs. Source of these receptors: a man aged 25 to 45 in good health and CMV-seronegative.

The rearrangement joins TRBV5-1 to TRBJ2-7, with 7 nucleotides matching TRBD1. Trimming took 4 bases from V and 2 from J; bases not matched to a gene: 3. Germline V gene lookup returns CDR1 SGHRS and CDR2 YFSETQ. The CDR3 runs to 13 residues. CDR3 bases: TGCGCCAGCAGCGCAGGGGGTCCCTACGAGCAGTACTTC. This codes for CASSAGGPYEQYF.

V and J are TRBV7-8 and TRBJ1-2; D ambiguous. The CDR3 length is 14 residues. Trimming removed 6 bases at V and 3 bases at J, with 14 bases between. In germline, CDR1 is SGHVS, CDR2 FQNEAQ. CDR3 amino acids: CASSSYTADYGYTF. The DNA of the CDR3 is TGTGCCAGCAGTAGTTACACGGCGGACTATGGCTACACCTTC.

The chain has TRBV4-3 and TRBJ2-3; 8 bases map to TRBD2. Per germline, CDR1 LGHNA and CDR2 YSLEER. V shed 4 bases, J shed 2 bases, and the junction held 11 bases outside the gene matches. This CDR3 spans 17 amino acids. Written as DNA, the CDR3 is TGCGCCAGCAGCCTTACCTCGTTAGCGGGATACACAGATACGCAGTATTTT. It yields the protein CASSLTSLAGYTDTQYF.

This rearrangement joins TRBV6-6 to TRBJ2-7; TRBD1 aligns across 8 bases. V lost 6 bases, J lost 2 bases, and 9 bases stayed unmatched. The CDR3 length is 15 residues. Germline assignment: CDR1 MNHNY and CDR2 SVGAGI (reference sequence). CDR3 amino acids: CASRVRDRSTYEQYF. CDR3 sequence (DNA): TGTGCCAGCAGAGTCCGGGACAGGAGTACCTACGAGCAGTACTTC.

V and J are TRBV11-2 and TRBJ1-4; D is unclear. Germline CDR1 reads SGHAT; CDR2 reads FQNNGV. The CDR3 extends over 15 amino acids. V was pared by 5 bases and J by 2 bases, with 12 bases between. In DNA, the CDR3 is TGTGCCAGCAGCACATCGTCGGGGACTAATGAAAAACTGTTTTTT. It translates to CASSTSSGTNEKLFF.

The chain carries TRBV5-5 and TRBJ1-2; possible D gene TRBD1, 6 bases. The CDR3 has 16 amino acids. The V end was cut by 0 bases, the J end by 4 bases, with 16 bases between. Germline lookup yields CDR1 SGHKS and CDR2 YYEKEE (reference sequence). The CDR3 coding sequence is TGTGCCAGCAGCTTGGAGCCGTGGACAGAGACCTATGGCTACACCTTC. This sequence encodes CASSLEPWTETYGYTF.

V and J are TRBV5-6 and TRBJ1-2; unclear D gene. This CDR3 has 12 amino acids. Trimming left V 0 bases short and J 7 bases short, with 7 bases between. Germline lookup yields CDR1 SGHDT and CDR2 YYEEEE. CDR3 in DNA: TGTGCCAGCAGCTTGGGAGGCGGTGGCTACACCTTC. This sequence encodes CASSLGGGGYTF.

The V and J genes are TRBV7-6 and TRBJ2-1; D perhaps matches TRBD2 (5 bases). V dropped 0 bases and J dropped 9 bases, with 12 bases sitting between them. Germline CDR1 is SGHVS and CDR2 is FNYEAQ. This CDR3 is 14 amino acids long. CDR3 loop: CASSLAGALREQFF. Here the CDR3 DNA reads TGTGCCAGCAGCTTAGCGGGAGCTCTCCGTGAGCAGTTCTTC. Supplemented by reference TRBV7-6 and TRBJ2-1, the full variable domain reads GAGVSQSPRYKVTKRGQDVALRCDPISGHVSLYWYRQALGQGPEFLTYFNYEAQQDKSGLPNDRFSAERPEGSISTLTIQRTEQRDSAMYRCASSLAGALREQFFGPGTRLTVL.

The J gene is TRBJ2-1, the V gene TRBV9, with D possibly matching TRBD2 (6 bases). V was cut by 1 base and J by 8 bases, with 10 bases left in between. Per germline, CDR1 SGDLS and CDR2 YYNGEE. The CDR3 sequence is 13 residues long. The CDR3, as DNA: TGTGCCAGCAGCGTACCGGGGGTTGATGAGCAGTTCTTC. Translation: CASSVPGVDEQFF.

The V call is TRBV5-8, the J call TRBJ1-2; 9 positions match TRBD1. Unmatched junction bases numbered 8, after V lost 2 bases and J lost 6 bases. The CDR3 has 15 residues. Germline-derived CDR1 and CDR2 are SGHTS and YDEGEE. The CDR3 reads CASSFLGQGSDGYTF. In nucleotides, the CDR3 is TGTGCCAGCAGCTTCCTTGGACAGGGGTCTGATGGCTACACCTTC.

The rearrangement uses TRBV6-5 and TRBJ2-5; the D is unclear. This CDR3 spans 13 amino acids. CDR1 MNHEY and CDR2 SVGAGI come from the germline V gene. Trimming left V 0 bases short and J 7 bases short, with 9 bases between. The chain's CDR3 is CASSYSRSGTQYF. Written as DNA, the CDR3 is TGTGCCAGCAGTTACTCGCGGTCTGGGACCCAGTACTTC.

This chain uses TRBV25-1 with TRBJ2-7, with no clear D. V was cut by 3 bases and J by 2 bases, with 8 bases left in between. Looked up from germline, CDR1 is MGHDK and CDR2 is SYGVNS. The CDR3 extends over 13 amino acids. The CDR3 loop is CASSERHTYEQYF. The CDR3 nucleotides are TGTGCCAGCAGTGAGCGGCACACCTACGAGCAGTACTTC.

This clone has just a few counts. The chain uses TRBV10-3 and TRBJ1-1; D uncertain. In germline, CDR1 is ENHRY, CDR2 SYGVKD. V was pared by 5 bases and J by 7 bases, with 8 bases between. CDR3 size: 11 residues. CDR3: CAISTASEAFF. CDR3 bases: TGTGCCATCAGTACTGCAAGTGAAGCTTTCTTT.

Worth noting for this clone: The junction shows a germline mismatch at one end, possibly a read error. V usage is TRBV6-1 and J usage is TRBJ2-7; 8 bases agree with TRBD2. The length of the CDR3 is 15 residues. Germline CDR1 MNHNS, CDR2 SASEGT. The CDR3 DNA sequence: TGTGTCAGCAGGGTTCAGGAGCGGGGGTCCTACGAGCAGTACTTC. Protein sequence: CVSRVQERGSYEQYF.

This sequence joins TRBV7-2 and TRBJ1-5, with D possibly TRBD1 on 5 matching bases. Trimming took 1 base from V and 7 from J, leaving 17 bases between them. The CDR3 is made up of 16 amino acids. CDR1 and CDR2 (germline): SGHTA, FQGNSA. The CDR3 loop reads CASSLGAGRGDQPQHF. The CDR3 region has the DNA TGTGCCAGCAGCTTAGGGGCGGGGAGAGGGGACCAGCCCCAGCATTTT.

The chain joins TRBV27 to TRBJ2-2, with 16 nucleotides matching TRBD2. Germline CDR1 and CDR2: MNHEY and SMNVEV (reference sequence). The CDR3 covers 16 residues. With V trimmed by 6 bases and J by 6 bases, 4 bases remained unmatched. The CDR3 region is CASRGLAGGFSGELFF. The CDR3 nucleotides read TGTGCCAGCAGGGGACTAGCGGGAGGGTTTTCCGGGGAGCTGTTTTTT.

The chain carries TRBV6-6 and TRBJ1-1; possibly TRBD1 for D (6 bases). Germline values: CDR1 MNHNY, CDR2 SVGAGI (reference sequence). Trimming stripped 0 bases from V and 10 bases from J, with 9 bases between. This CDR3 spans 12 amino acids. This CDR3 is CASSYSTGRAFF. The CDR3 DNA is TGTGCCAGCAGTTACTCGACAGGCCGAGCTTTCTTT.

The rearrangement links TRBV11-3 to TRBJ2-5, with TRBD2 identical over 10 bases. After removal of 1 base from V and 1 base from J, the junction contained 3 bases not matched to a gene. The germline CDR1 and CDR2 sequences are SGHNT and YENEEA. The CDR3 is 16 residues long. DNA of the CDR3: TGTGCCAGCAGCTTAGTTGGACTAGCGGTCCAAGAGACCCAGTACTTC. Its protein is CASSLVGLAVQETQYF. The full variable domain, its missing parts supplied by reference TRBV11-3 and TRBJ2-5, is EAGVVQSPRYKIIEKKQPVAFWCNPISGHNTLYWYLQNLGQGPELLIRYENEEAVDDSQLPKDRFSAERLKGVDSTLKIQPAELGDSAVYLCASSLVGLAVQETQYFGPGTRLLVL.

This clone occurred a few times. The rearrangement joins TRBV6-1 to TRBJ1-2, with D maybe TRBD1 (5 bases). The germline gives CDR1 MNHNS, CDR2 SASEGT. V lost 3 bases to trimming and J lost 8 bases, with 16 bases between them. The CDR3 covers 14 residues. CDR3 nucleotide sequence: TGTGCCAGCAGTGATCCGGGGGGGAGACCAGGCTACACCTTC. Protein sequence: CASSDPGGRPGYTF.

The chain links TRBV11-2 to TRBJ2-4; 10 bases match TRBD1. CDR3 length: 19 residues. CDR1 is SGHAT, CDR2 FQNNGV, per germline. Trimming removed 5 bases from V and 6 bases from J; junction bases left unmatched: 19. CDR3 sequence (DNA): TGTGCCAGCAGCAGCCGGGGGCGAGAGGTGGACAGGGGGATAAACATTCAGTACTTC. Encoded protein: CASSSRGREVDRGINIQYF.

The CDR3: CASSESGLADSTDTQYF. The CDR3 DNA follows: TGCGCCAGCAGTGAGTCAGGGCTAGCGGATAGCACAGATACGCAGTATTTT. The chain couples TRBV10-2 to TRBJ2-3; 7 positions match TRBD2. The germline gives CDR1 WSHSY, CDR2 SAAADI. V trimming: 0 bases; J trimming: 0 bases; junction bases outside the gene matches: 6. This CDR3 has 17 amino acids.

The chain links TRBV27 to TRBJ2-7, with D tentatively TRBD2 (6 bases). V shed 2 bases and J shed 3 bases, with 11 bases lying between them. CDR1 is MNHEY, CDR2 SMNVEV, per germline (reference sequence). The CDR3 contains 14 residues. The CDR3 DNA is TGTGCCAGCAGTTTAGGAGTAGCGGTCTACGAGCAGTACTTC. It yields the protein CASSLGVAVYEQYF.

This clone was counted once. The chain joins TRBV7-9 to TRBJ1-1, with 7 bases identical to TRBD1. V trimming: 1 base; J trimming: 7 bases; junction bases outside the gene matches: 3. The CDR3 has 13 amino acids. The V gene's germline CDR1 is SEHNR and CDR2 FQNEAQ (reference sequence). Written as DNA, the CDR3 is TGTGCCAGCAGCTTAGACGGGACAGATGAAGCTTTCTTT. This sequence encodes CASSLDGTDEAFF.

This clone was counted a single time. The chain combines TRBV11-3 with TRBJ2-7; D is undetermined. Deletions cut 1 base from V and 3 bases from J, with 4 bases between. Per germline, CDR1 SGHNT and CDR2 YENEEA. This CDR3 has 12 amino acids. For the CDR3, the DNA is TGTGCCAGCAGCTTAGTAGTCTACGAGCAGTACTTC. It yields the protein CASSLVVYEQYF.

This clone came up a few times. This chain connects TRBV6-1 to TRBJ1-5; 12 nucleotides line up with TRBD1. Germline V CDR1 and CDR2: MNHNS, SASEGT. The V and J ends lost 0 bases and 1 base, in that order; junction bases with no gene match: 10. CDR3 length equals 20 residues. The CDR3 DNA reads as TGTGCCAGCAGTGAAGCGTTCGGGACAGGGGGCGGCGGGAGCAATCAGCCCCAGCATTTT. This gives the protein CASSEAFGTGGGGSNQPQHF.

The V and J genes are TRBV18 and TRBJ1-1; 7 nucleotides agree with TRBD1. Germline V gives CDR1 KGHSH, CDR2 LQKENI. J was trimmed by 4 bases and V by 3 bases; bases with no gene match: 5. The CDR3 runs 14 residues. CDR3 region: CASSPLAGGTEAFF. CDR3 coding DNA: TGTGCCAGCTCACCTCTCGCAGGGGGCACTGAAGCTTTCTTT.

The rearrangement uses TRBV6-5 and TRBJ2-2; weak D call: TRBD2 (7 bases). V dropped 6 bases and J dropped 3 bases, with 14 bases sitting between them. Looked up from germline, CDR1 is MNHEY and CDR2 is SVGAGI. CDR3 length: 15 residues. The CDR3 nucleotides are TGTGCCAGCAGCCGGTGGGAGGGGGACACCGGGGAGCTGTTTTTT. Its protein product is CASSRWEGDTGELFF.